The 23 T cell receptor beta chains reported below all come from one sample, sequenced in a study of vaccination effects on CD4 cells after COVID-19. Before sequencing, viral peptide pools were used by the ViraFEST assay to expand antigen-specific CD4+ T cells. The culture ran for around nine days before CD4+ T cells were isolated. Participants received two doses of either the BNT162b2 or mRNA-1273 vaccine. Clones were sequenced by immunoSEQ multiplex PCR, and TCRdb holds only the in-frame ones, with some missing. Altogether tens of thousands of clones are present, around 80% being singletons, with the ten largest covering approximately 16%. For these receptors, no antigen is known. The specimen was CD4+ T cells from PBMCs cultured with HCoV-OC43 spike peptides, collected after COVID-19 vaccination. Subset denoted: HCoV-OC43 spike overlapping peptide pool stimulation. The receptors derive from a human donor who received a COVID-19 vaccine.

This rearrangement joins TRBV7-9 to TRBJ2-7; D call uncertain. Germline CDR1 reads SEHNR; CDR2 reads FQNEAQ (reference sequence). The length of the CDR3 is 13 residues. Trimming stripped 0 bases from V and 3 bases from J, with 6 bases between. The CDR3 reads CASSLAHGYEQYF. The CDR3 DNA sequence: TGTGCCAGCAGCTTAGCGCACGGCTACGAGCAGTACTTC.

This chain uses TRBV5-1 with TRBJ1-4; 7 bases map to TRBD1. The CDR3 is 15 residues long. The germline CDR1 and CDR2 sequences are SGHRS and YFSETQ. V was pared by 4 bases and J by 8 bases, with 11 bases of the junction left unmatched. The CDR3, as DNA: TGCGCCAGCAGCCCGCGACAGGGTGGGGGAGAAAAACTGTTTTTT. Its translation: CASSPRQGGGEKLFF.

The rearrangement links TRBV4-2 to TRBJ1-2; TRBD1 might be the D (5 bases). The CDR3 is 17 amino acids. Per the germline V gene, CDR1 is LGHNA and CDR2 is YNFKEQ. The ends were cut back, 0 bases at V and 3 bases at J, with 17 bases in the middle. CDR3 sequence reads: CASSQEPSGRGYYGYTF. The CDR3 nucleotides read TGTGCCAGCAGCCAAGAACCCTCAGGGAGAGGCTACTATGGCTACACCTTC.

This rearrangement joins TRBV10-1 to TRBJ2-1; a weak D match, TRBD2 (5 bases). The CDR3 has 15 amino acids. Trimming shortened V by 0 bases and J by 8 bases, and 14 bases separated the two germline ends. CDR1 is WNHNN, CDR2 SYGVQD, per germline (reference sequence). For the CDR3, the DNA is TGCGCCAGCAGTGAGTCGGAACGGGGTAGGGATGAGCAGTTCTTC. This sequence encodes CASSESERGRDEQFF.

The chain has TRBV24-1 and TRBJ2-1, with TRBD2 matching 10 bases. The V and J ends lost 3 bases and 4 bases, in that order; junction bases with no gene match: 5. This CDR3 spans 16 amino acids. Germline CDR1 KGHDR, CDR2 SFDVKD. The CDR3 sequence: CATSDGVAGGYNEQFF. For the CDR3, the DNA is TGTGCCACCAGTGATGGGGTAGCGGGGGGATACAATGAGCAGTTCTTC.

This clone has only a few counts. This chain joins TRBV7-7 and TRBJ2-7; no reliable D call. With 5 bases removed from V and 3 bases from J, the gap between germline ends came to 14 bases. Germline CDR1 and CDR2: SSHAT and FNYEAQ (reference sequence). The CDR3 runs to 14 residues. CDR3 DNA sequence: TGTGCCAGCAGCCCTGGAAAAGTTAGCTACGAGCAGTACTTC. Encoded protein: CASSPGKVSYEQYF.

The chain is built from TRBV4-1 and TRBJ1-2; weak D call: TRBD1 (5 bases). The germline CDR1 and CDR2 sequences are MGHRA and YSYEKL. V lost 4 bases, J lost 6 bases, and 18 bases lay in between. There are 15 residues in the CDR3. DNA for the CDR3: TGCGCCAGCAGCCCGGACACCTCGGCAAGGAATGGCTACACCTTC. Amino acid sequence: CASSPDTSARNGYTF.

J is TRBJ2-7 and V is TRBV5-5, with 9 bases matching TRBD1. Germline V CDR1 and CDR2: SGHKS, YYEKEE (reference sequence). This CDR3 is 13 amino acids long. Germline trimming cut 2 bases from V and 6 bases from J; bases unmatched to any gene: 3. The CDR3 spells CASSFGTGTEQYF. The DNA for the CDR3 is TGTGCCAGCAGCTTTGGGACAGGGACCGAGCAGTACTTC.

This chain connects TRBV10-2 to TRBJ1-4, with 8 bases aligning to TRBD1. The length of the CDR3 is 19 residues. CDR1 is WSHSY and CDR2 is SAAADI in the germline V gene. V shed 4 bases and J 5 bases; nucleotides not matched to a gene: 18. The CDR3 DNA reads TGCGCCAGCAGTGCATCCCCGGGTACAGGGGGTCAACCCAATGAAAAACTGTTTTTT. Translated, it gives CASSASPGTGGQPNEKLFF.

The CDR3 sequence is CASSTWAGANVLTF. CDR3 sequence (DNA): TGTGCCAGCAGTACCTGGGCTGGGGCCAACGTCCTGACTTTC. This chain uses TRBV5-6 with TRBJ2-6; no definite D call. In germline, CDR1 is SGHDT, CDR2 YYEEEE. The CDR3 covers 14 residues. V was pared by 5 bases and J by 2 bases, with 8 bases between.

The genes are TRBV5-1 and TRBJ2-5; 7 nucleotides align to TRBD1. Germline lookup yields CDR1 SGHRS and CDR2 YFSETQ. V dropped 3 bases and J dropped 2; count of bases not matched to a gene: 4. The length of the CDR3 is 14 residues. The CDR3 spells CASSWDSAQETQYF. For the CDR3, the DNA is TGCGCCAGCAGCTGGGACAGCGCTCAAGAGACCCAGTACTTC.

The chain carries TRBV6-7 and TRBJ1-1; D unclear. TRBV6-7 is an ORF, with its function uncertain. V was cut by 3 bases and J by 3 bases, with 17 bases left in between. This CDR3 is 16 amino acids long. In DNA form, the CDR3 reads TGTGCCAGCAGTTATCACGAACGTCCGATCTACACTGAAGCTTTCTTT. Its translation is CASSYHERPIYTEAFF.

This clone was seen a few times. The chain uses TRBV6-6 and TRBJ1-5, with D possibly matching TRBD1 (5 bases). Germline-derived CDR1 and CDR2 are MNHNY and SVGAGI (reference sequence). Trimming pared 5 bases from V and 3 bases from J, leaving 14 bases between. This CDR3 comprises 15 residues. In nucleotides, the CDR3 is TGTGCCAGCAGTCGGGGGTTTCGGGACAATCAGCCCCAGCATTTT. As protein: CASSRGFRDNQPQHF.

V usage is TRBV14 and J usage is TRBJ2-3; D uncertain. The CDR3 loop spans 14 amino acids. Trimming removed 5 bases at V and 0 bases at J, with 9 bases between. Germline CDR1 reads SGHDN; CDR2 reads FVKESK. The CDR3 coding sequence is TGTGCCAGCAGCGCGATGTCTAGCACAGATACGCAGTATTTT. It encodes CASSAMSSTDTQYF.

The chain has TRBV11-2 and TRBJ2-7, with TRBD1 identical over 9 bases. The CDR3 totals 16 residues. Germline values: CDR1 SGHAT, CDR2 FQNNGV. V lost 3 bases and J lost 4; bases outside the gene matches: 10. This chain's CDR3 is CASSFTGGLRSYEQYF. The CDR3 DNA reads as TGTGCCAGCAGCTTTACAGGGGGCTTGAGATCATACGAGCAGTACTTC.

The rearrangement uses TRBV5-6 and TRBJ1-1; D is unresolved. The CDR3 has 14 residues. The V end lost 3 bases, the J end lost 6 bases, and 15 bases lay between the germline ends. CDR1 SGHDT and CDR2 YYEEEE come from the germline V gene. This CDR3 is CASSWGPSSSEAFF. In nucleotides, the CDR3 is TGTGCCAGCAGCTGGGGTCCTTCCAGCTCTGAAGCTTTCTTT.

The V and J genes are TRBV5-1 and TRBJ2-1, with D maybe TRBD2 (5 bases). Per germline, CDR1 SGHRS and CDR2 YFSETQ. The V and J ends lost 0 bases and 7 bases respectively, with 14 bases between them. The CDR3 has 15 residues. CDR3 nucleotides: TGCGCCAGCAGCTTGGATCCGGGGTTCCGGAATGAGCAGTTCTTC. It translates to CASSLDPGFRNEQFF.

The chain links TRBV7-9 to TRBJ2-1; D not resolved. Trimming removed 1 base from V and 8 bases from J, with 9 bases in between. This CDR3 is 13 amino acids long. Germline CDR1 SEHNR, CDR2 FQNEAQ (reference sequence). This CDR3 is CASSLGLNDEQFF. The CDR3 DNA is TGTGCCAGCAGCTTAGGCCTAAATGATGAGCAGTTCTTC. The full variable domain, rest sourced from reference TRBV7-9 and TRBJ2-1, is DTGVSQNPRHKITKRGQNVTFRCDPISEHNRLYWYRQTLGQGPEFLTYFQNEAQLEKSRLLSDRFSAERPKGSFSTLEIQRTEQGDSAMYLCASSLGLNDEQFFGPGTRLTVL.

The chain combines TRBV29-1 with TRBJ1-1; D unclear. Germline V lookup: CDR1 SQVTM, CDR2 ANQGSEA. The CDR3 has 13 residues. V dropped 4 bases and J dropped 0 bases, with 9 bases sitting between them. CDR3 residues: CSVVGQVNTEAFF. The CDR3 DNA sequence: TGCAGCGTTGTAGGCCAGGTGAACACTGAAGCTTTCTTT.

CDR3 DNA: TGCGCCAGCCTGGACAGAAACACCGGGGAGCTGTTTTTT. Protein sequence: CASLDRNTGELFF. The chain recombines TRBV10-1 with TRBJ2-2; D perhaps matches TRBD1 (6 bases). CDR3 length: 13 amino acids. V was clipped by 8 bases and J by 2 bases, with 9 bases between them. Germline values: CDR1 WNHNN, CDR2 SYGVQD (reference sequence).

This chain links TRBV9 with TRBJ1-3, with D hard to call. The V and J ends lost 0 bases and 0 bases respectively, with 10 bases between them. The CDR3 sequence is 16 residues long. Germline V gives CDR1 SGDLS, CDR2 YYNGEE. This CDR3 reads CASSVEARSSGNTIYF. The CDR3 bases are TGTGCCAGCAGCGTAGAGGCCCGAAGCTCTGGAAACACCATATATTTT.

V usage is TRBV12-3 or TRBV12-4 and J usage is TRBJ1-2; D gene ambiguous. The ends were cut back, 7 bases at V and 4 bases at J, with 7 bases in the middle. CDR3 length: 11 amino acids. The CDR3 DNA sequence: TGTGCCAGCAAAGGATCCTATGGCTACACCTTC. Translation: CASKGSYGYTF.

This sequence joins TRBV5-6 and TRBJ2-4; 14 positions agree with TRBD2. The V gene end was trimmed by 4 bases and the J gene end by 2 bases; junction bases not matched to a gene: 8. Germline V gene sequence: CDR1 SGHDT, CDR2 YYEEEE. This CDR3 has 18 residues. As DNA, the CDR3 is TGTGCCAGCAGCATCCGACTAGCGGGAGGGCCCTCCAAAAACATTCAGTACTTC. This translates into CASSIRLAGGPSKNIQYF. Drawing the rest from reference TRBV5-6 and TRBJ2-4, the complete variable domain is DAGVTQSPTHLIKTRGQQVTLRCSPKSGHDTVSWYQQALGQGPQFIFQYYEEEERQRGNFPDRFSGHQFPNYSSELNVNALLLGDSALYLCASSIRLAGGPSKNIQYFGAGTRLSVL.